The 32 T cell receptor beta chains below were found in one sample sequenced in a study of CD8 T cells in Susac syndrome. An amount of RNA that ranged from roughly 0.5 to 1 ug was reverse transcribed with random hexamers. TCRdb fed the immunoSEQ multiplex PCR reads into MiXCR, producing one record per CDR3 protein. The sample contains around 160,000 distinct CDR3 sequences, just under 95% of which appear only once. The sample taken for sequencing was CD4+ T cells from PBMCs. The receptors derive from a human donor in good health.

The table lists this clonotype with a few counts. The chain carries TRBV6-6 and TRBJ2-3; 7 nucleotides align to TRBD1. CDR1 and CDR2 from the germline V gene are MNHNY and SVGAGI (reference sequence). The CDR3 is 15 residues long. V dropped 4 bases and J dropped 4; count of bases not matched to a gene: 8. The CDR3 region has the DNA TGTGCCAGCAGTTCCCAACAGGGGAGTGCAGATACGCAGTATTTT. This gives the protein CASSSQQGSADTQYF.

The rearrangement links TRBV12-5 to TRBJ2-3; D gene uncertain. CDR3 length equals 12 residues. Germline CDR1 reads LGHNT; CDR2 reads FRNRAP. Trimming took 3 bases from V and 6 from J, leaving 7 bases between them. CDR3 sequence reads: CASGFMADTQYF. The DNA of the CDR3 is TGTGCTAGTGGTTTTATGGCGGATACGCAGTATTTT.

The chain couples TRBV25-1 to TRBJ2-5, with 7 bases fitting TRBD1. Looked up from germline, CDR1 is MGHDK and CDR2 is SYGVNS. The CDR3 length is 16 residues. J gave up 5 bases and V 4 bases, and 13 bases lay outside the gene matches. CDR3 loop: CASSVHRGVGRETQYF. As DNA, the CDR3 is TGTGCCAGCAGTGTTCACAGGGGTGTTGGTCGGGAGACCCAGTACTTC.

This clonotype was seen only once. The rearrangement joins TRBV5-4 to TRBJ2-5; TRBD1 agrees at 9 bases. The CDR3 spans 16 residues. V was pared by 4 bases and J by 3 bases, with 10 bases of the junction left unmatched. Per the germline V gene, CDR1 is SGHNT and CDR2 is YYREEE (reference sequence). The CDR3, as DNA: TGTGCCAGCAGCCCTACTTCGACAGGGGGAAAAGAGACCCAGTACTTC. It specifies CASSPTSTGGKETQYF.

The chain carries TRBV7-9 and TRBJ2-3; D is unresolved. Trimming cost V 3 bases and J 6 bases, with 10 bases left between them. From germline, CDR1 is SEHNR and CDR2 FQNEAQ (reference sequence). CDR3 length: 13 residues. DNA for the CDR3: TGTGCCAGCAGCTTTTGGCAATCCGATACGCAGTATTTT. Translating gives CASSFWQSDTQYF. The whole variable domain, filled in from reference TRBV7-9 and TRBJ2-3, reads DTGVSQNPRHKITKRGQNVTFRCDPISEHNRLYWYRQTLGQGPEFLTYFQNEAQLEKSRLLSDRFSAERPKGSFSTLEIQRTEQGDSAMYLCASSFWQSDTQYFGPGTRLTVL.

This chain connects TRBV10-3 to TRBJ2-3, with D possibly matching TRBD2 (5 bases). This CDR3 region has 15 residues. V lost 0 bases, J lost 5 bases, and 12 bases lay in between. CDR1 ENHRY and CDR2 SYGVKD come from the germline V gene. CDR3 coding DNA: TGTGCCATCAGTGAGTCGTATCTAGCTAGAGATACGCAGTATTTT. This sequence encodes CAISESYLARDTQYF.

V and J are TRBV7-8 and TRBJ2-5; 12 bases are a match to TRBD2. The CDR3 is 16 residues long. Unmatched junction bases numbered 4, after V lost 0 bases and J lost 5 bases. Germline-derived CDR1 and CDR2 are SGHVS and FQNEAQ. Here the CDR3 DNA reads TGTGCCAGCAGCTTAGCTGGACTAGCGGGGCTGGAGACCCAGTACTTC. Translation: CASSLAGLAGLETQYF.

The chain uses TRBV11-3 and TRBJ2-3; a weak D match, TRBD2 (6 bases). V lost 1 base and J lost 1, with 12 bases in between. There are 16 residues in the CDR3. Germline CDR1 and CDR2: SGHNT and YENEEA. The CDR3 here is CASSLGDGGGTDTQYF. The CDR3 DNA sequence: TGTGCCAGCAGCTTAGGCGACGGCGGGGGCACAGATACGCAGTATTTT.

The chain couples TRBV30 to TRBJ1-2; D unresolved. CDR3 length equals 14 residues. Between the trimmed V and J ends, which lost 0 bases and 2 bases, there was a span of 10 bases. Germline V gene lookup returns CDR1 GTSNPN and CDR2 SVGIG (reference sequence). The CDR3 DNA is TGTGCCTGGAGTGTTCCCGGCAGAAACTATGGCTACACCTTC. It is translated as CAWSVPGRNYGYTF.

In this sample, this clonotype turned up once. The chain joins TRBV7-8 to TRBJ1-1, with D hard to call. Germline V gene lookup returns CDR1 SGHVS and CDR2 FQNEAQ. The length of the CDR3 is 13 residues. V was cut by 3 bases and J by 0 bases, with 5 bases left in between. CDR3 DNA: TGTGCCAGCAGCTTGGATATGAACACTGAAGCTTTCTTT. This gives the protein CASSLDMNTEAFF.

This chain joins TRBV2 and TRBJ1-6; D gene unclear. V lost 6 bases, J lost 7 bases, and 7 bases lay in between. Germline V gene data show CDR1 as SNHLY and CDR2 as FYNNEI. The CDR3 is 12 residues long. CDR3 sequence reads: CASSGENSPLHF. The CDR3 DNA reads as TGTGCCAGCAGCGGGGAGAATTCACCCCTCCACTTT.

The rearrangement links TRBV3-1 to TRBJ2-5, with 16 bases matching TRBD2. This CDR3 has 16 residues. Germline V CDR1 and CDR2: LGHDT, YNNKEL (reference sequence). Trimming removed 5 bases from V and 7 bases from J; junction bases left unmatched: 7. CDR3 protein: CASSSLGTSGGGTQYF. As DNA, the CDR3 is TGTGCCAGCAGCTCCCTGGGGACTAGCGGGGGGGGGACCCAGTACTTC.

CDR3 residues: CASRPRENYGYTF. Written as DNA, the CDR3 is TGCGCCAGCAGACCCAGGGAAAACTATGGCTACACCTTC. The V call is TRBV5-1, the J call TRBJ1-2, with D maybe TRBD1 (5 bases). V was pared by 5 bases and J by 2 bases, with 10 bases between. Germline V gene lookup returns CDR1 SGHRS and CDR2 YFSETQ. The CDR3 is 13 amino acids.

This clonotype was counted a single time. CDR3 DNA sequence: TGTGCCAGCAGCGCATACGATAATCAGCCCCAGCATTTT. Translating gives CASSAYDNQPQHF. The J gene is TRBJ1-5, the V gene TRBV6-4; D not resolved. The length of the CDR3 is 13 residues. The V end was cut by 6 bases, the J end by 4 bases, with 10 bases between. Per the germline V gene, CDR1 is MRHNA and CDR2 is SNTAGT.

The chain combines TRBV4-2 with TRBJ2-5, with 7 nucleotides matching TRBD1. The CDR3 is 14 amino acids. The germline V gene has CDR1 LGHNA and CDR2 YNFKEQ. V was pared by 4 bases and J by 2 bases, with 4 bases of the junction left unmatched. This chain's CDR3 is CASSPTGDQETQYF. DNA of the CDR3: TGTGCCAGCAGCCCCACAGGGGATCAAGAGACCCAGTACTTC.

This sequence joins TRBV3-1 and TRBJ1-1; tentatively, D is TRBD1 (6 bases). The V end lost 3 bases, the J end lost 0 bases, and 11 bases lay between the germline ends. The CDR3 covers 15 residues. The V gene's germline CDR1 is LGHDT and CDR2 YNNKEL (reference sequence). The CDR3 loop reads CASSQVRGLNTEAFF. The CDR3 DNA reads TGTGCCAGCAGCCAGGTCAGGGGCCTGAACACTGAAGCTTTCTTT.

CDR3 protein: CASSQETGAKKAFF. CDR3 bases: TGCGCCAGCAGCCAGGAGACAGGGGCCAAAAAAGCTTTCTTT. The genes are TRBV4-1 and TRBJ1-1; 8 bases agree with TRBD1. Germline V lookup: CDR1 MGHRA, CDR2 YSYEKL. Trimming removed 3 bases from V and 9 bases from J; junction bases left unmatched: 9. The CDR3 is 14 amino acids.

J is TRBJ2-1 and V is TRBV6-4; no clear D. This CDR3 region has 13 residues. CDR1 and CDR2 from the germline V gene are MRHNA and SNTAGT. Trimming stripped 6 bases from V and 7 bases from J, with 13 bases between. CDR3 sequence (DNA): TGTGCCAGCAGCTTCGACATTGGGAATGAGCAGTTCTTC. It yields the protein CASSFDIGNEQFF.

The chain couples TRBV20-1 to TRBJ1-5; 7 bases are shared with TRBD1. CDR1 and CDR2 (germline): DFQATT, SNEGSKA (reference sequence). The junction had 6 bases not matched to a gene; V was cut back by 0 bases and J by 4 bases. The CDR3 is made up of 15 amino acids. In DNA, the CDR3 is TGCAGTGCTAGAGATTTGACAGGGTGGAATCAGCCCCAGCATTTT. Residues: CSARDLTGWNQPQHF.

A single count supports this clonotype. The chain recombines TRBV3-1 with TRBJ2-7; no clear D gene. The length of the CDR3 is 12 residues. Per germline, CDR1 LGHDT and CDR2 YNNKEL (reference sequence). Trimming cost V 2 bases and J 6 bases, with 8 bases left between them. The CDR3 spells CASSQTTLEQYF. CDR3 coding DNA: TGTGCCAGCAGCCAAACTACCCTCGAGCAGTACTTC.

The J gene is TRBJ2-3, the V gene TRBV12-5; D call uncertain. The CDR3 is made up of 12 amino acids. Germline assignment: CDR1 LGHNT and CDR2 FRNRAP. Trimming removed 5 bases at V and 2 bases at J, with 5 bases between. The CDR3 DNA reads TGTGCTAGTGGTCCTGACACAGATACGCAGTATTTT. This gives the protein CASGPDTDTQYF. The complete variable domain, with remaining parts taken from reference TRBV12-5 and TRBJ2-3, reads DARVTQTPRHKVTEMGQEVTMRCQPILGHNTVFWYRQTMMQGLELLAYFRNRAPLDDSGMPKDRFSAEMPDATLATLKIQPSEPRDSAVYFCASGPDTDTQYFGPGTRLTVL.

The J gene is TRBJ2-2, the V gene TRBV10-2, with 8 bases matching TRBD1. The V segment lost 2 bases and the J segment 6 bases; nucleotides outside the gene matches: 5. CDR1 and CDR2 from the germline V gene are WSHSY and SAAADI. This CDR3 has 15 amino acids. CDR3 region: CASSERQGFAGELFF. DNA of the CDR3: TGCGCCAGCAGTGAGAGACAGGGGTTCGCCGGGGAGCTGTTTTTT.

This chain links TRBV7-2 with TRBJ2-1; no firm D call. Germline assignment: CDR1 SGHTA and CDR2 FQGNSA. This CDR3 contains 13 residues. V lost 5 bases, J lost 4 bases, and 9 bases lay in between. CDR3: CASSLGPYNEQFF. DNA of the CDR3: TGTGCCAGCAGCCTCGGACCATACAATGAGCAGTTCTTC. Supplemented by reference TRBV7-2 and TRBJ2-1, the full variable domain reads GAGVSQSPSNKVTEKGKDVELRCDPISGHTALYWYRQSLGQGLEFLIYFQGNSAPDKSGLPSDRFSAERTGGSVSTLTIQRTQQEDSAVYLCASSLGPYNEQFFGPGTRLTVL.

As regards this clonotype: Sequence at one end of the junction differs from germline and may be a read error. CDR3 nucleotide sequence: TGCAGCGTTGGGGCAGGGAACAGTGAAGCTTTCTTT. Protein sequence: CSVGAGNSEAFF. This chain connects TRBV29-1 to TRBJ1-1, with D perhaps TRBD1 (5 bases). This CDR3 is 12 amino acids long. Germline CDR1 and CDR2: SQVTM and ANQGSEA.

The chain combines TRBV4-2 with TRBJ2-2; D may match TRBD1 or TRBD2 (6 bases each). This CDR3 contains 16 residues. The germline gives CDR1 LGHNA, CDR2 YNFKEQ. With 0 bases removed from V and 7 bases from J, the gap between germline ends came to 15 bases. The CDR3 protein is CASSQESWGAGGELFF. DNA for the CDR3: TGTGCCAGCAGCCAAGAATCCTGGGGGGCCGGCGGGGAGCTGTTTTTT.

This sequence joins TRBV29-1 and TRBJ1-2, with D maybe TRBD1 (5 bases). Germline CDR1 reads SQVTM; CDR2 reads ANQGSEA. The CDR3 runs 12 residues. V was trimmed by 4 bases and J by 5 bases, leaving 11 bases between them. The CDR3 spells CSVGGVGYGYTF. CDR3 sequence (DNA): TGCAGCGTTGGGGGCGTGGGATATGGCTACACCTTC.

The chain recombines TRBV7-8 with TRBJ1-2; D uncertain. CDR1 and CDR2 (germline): SGHVS, FQNEAQ. V shed 3 bases and J shed 4 bases, with 3 bases lying between them. The CDR3 runs to 11 residues. The CDR3 region is CASSFPYGYTF. The CDR3 DNA follows: TGTGCCAGCAGCTTTCCCTATGGCTACACCTTC.

This sequence joins TRBV6-2 or TRBV6-3 and TRBJ2-6, with D uncertain. This CDR3 has 15 amino acids. CDR1 MNHEY and CDR2 SVGEGT come from the germline V gene. V was cut by 5 bases and J by 0 bases, with 8 bases left in between. The CDR3 DNA sequence: TGTGCCAGCAGTGCAATGGACTCTGGGGCCAACGTCCTGACTTTC. It codes for CASSAMDSGANVLTF.

The chain carries TRBV5-4 and TRBJ2-3, with 9 bases aligning to TRBD2. The CDR3 covers 15 residues. J lost 4 bases, V lost 1 base, and 4 bases had no gene match. Germline values: CDR1 SGHNT, CDR2 YYREEE (reference sequence). In DNA form, the CDR3 reads TGTGCCAGCAGCTTGAAGGCTAGCGGGGCAGATACGCAGTATTTT. Translated: CASSLKASGADTQYF.

The J gene is TRBJ1-5, the V gene TRBV23-1, with D tentatively TRBD1 (5 bases). TRBV23-1 qualifies as an ORF whose function is uncertain. The CDR3 is 15 amino acids. The V end lost 6 bases, the J end lost 2 bases, and 14 bases lay between the germline ends. CDR3: CASSPVDSCNQPQHF. As DNA, the CDR3 is TGCGCCAGCAGCCCCGTTGACAGCTGCAATCAGCCCCAGCATTTT.

CDR3 DNA sequence: TGTGCCAGCAGCCGACAGGGGACCTCGGGGTCAACTGAAGCTTTCTTT. Protein: CASSRQGTSGSTEAFF. J is TRBJ1-1 and V is TRBV6-2 or TRBV6-3; 8 positions match TRBD1. Germline CDR1 MNHEY, CDR2 SVGEGT. The CDR3 has 16 residues. J was trimmed by 5 bases and V by 6 bases; bases with no gene match: 14.

The J gene is TRBJ2-7, the V gene TRBV3-1; TRBD1 agrees at 7 bases. The germline V gene encodes CDR1 LGHDT and CDR2 YNNKEL (reference sequence). The CDR3 is made up of 14 amino acids. The J segment lost 6 bases and the V segment lost 0 bases, leaving 5 bases of the junction unmatched. The CDR3 is CASSQDLAGGEQYF. The CDR3 DNA follows: TGTGCCAGCAGCCAAGATCTGGCAGGGGGCGAGCAGTACTTC.